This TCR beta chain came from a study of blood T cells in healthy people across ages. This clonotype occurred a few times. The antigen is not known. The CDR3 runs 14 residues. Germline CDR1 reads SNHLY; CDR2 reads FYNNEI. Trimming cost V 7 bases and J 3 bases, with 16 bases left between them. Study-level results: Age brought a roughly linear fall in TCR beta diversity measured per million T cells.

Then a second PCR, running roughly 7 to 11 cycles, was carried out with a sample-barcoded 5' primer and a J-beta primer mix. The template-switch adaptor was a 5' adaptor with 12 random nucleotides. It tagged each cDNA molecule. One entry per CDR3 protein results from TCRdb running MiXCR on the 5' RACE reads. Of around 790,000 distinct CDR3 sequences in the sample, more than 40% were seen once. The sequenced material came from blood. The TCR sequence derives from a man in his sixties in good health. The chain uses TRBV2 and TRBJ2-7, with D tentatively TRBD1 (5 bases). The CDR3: CASTERSGFYEQYF. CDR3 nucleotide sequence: TGTGCCAGCACCGAGAGGTCAGGGTTCTACGAGCAGTACTTC.